The 21 T cell receptor beta chains below were found in one sample sequenced in a study of identical twins' blood T cells. Using its own MiXCR run on the 5' RACE reads, TCRdb lists one record per CDR3 protein. The sample holds fewer than 450,000 distinct CDR3 sequences, approximately 30% seen once. Sequencing was carried out using PBMCs. The receptors stem from a woman aged 18 to 55 in good health.

This clonotype was counted a few times. The genes are TRBV9 and TRBJ1-1; D is unresolved. The CDR3 contains 13 residues. Germline CDR1 and CDR2: SGDLS and YYNGEE. V was clipped by 3 bases and J by 8 bases, with 14 bases between them. This CDR3 is CASSGDLPSEAFF. Here the CDR3 DNA reads TGTGCCAGCAGCGGTGACCTACCTTCGGAAGCTTTCTTT.

Only a few counts were recorded for this clonotype. The chain is built from TRBV5-1 and TRBJ1-2; 7 bases are a match to TRBD1. Germline-derived CDR1 and CDR2 are SGHRS and YFSETQ. V trimming: 5 bases; J trimming: 1 base; junction bases outside the gene matches: 8. The CDR3 length is 15 residues. The CDR3 coding sequence is TGCGCCAGCAGGGGGGACAGAGTGAGTAACTATGGCTACACCTTC. Amino acid sequence: CASRGDRVSNYGYTF.

The table lists this clonotype with a count of one. This rearrangement joins TRBV5-1 to TRBJ2-1; D uncertain. V lost 4 bases, J lost 9 bases, and 14 bases lay in between. The CDR3 is 13 residues long. The V gene's germline CDR1 is SGHRS and CDR2 YFSETQ. In DNA, the CDR3 is TGCGCCAGCAGCGGAATAGATCAGAGTGAGCAGTTCTTC. It translates to CASSGIDQSEQFF.

This clonotype was counted ten times or more. This chain joins TRBV6-6 and TRBJ2-7; weak D call: TRBD1 (5 bases). Germline CDR1 reads MNHNY; CDR2 reads SVGAGI (reference sequence). Trimming cost V 3 bases and J 0 bases, with 9 bases left between them. CDR3 size: 14 residues. The CDR3: CASSYPDSSYEQYF. The DNA of the CDR3 is TGTGCCAGCAGTTATCCTGACAGCTCCTACGAGCAGTACTTC.

The table lists this clonotype with many counts. This rearrangement joins TRBV7-9 to TRBJ1-2, with D unclear. The CDR3 is 14 amino acids. The germline gives CDR1 SEHNR, CDR2 FQNEAQ (reference sequence). V was shortened by 2 bases and J by 7 bases, with 14 bases between the two germline ends. The CDR3 DNA is TGTGCCAGCAGCTTAATTTCAGATCGAGCTGGCTACACCTTC. As protein: CASSLISDRAGYTF. Looking up the rest from reference TRBV7-9 and TRBJ1-2 gives the full variable domain: DTGVSQNPRHKITKRGQNVTFRCDPISEHNRLYWYRQTLGQGPEFLTYFQNEAQLEKSRLLSDRFSAERPKGSFSTLEIQRTEQGDSAMYLCASSLISDRAGYTFGSGTRLTVV.

This sequence joins TRBV25-1 and TRBJ2-4, with no clear D. V dropped 0 bases and J dropped 0 bases, with 12 bases sitting between them. Looked up from germline, CDR1 is MGHDK and CDR2 is SYGVNS. This CDR3 comprises 17 residues. CDR3 residues: CASSEYIGTLAKNIQYF. The CDR3, as DNA: TGTGCCAGCAGTGAATATATAGGCACCCTAGCCAAAAACATTCAGTACTTC.

V is TRBV28 and J is TRBJ1-1; no clear D gene. Deletions cut 7 bases from V and 8 bases from J, with 14 bases between. The CDR3 has 12 amino acids. Germline V gives CDR1 MDHEN, CDR2 SYDVKM. CDR3 bases: TGTGCCAGCAATTCCCTCGGCATCGAAGCTTTCTTT. It is translated as CASNSLGIEAFF.

V is TRBV6-2 or TRBV6-3 and J is TRBJ2-1; 14 bases line up with TRBD2. Germline V lookup: CDR1 MNHEY, CDR2 SVGEGT. CDR3 length: 17 amino acids. V shed 6 bases and J 7 bases; nucleotides not matched to a gene: 11. The CDR3 coding sequence is TGTGCCAGCAGCACTAGACTAGCGGGAGGGATCCGGAATGAGCAGTTCTTC. It yields the protein CASSTRLAGGIRNEQFF.

This clonotype was found a few times. V is TRBV14 and J is TRBJ1-2, with D unclear. Trimming left V 1 base short and J 4 bases short, with 10 bases between. The CDR3 consists of 14 residues. The germline V gene encodes CDR1 SGHDN and CDR2 FVKESK. This CDR3 is CASSQAPGGYGYTF. The CDR3 DNA follows: TGTGCCAGCAGCCAAGCGCCGGGCGGCTATGGCTACACCTTC.

In its sample, this clonotype was seen a few times. The rearrangement uses TRBV7-2 and TRBJ1-5; D may be TRBD1 (5 bases). Trimming cost V 5 bases and J 6 bases, with 17 bases left between them. This CDR3 comprises 15 residues. Germline V gene lookup returns CDR1 SGHTA and CDR2 FQGNSA. The CDR3 bases are TGTGCCAGCAGCCCTAATGCAGGGTCGGGTCAGCCCCAGCATTTT. It is translated as CASSPNAGSGQPQHF.

V gene TRBV29-1 combines with J gene TRBJ1-2; 7 nucleotides line up with TRBD1. The CDR3 extends over 13 amino acids. Germline trimming cut 7 bases from V and 2 bases from J; bases unmatched to any gene: 7. Per germline, CDR1 SQVTM and CDR2 ANQGSEA. CDR3 sequence (DNA): TGCAGCGGCGACAGGGATGGGAACTATGGCTACACCTTC. Amino acid sequence: CSGDRDGNYGYTF.

The chain links TRBV10-3 to TRBJ2-1; D uncertain. The CDR3 sequence is 11 residues long. Looked up from germline, CDR1 is ENHRY and CDR2 is SYGVKD. V gave up 8 bases and J gave up 2 bases, with 4 bases separating them. CDR3 sequence reads: CAIAAYNEQFF. In DNA, the CDR3 is TGTGCCATCGCGGCCTACAATGAGCAGTTCTTC.

Only a few counts were recorded for this clonotype. This rearrangement joins TRBV7-2 to TRBJ1-6; D call uncertain. CDR1 and CDR2 from the germline V gene are SGHTA and FQGNSA. The CDR3 has 17 residues. The germline V and J ends were trimmed by 4 bases and 0 bases, with 13 bases remaining between them. The CDR3 region is CASSYKDLSSYNSPLHF. The CDR3 DNA reads as TGTGCCAGCAGCTATAAGGACCTTAGCTCCTATAATTCACCCCTCCACTTT.

This rearrangement joins TRBV6-2 or TRBV6-3 to TRBJ1-5; D unclear. This CDR3 contains 14 residues. V shed 11 bases and J shed 5 bases, with 19 bases lying between them. Germline CDR1 reads MNHEY; CDR2 reads SVGEGT. This chain's CDR3 is CAASRAAIHQPQHF. The CDR3 DNA reads as TGTGCCGCCAGCCGGGCCGCAATACATCAGCCCCAGCATTTT.

As for this clonotype: At one boundary the junction diverges from the germline segment, which might be a read error. The V gene is TRBV5-1, the J gene TRBJ2-5, with D possibly TRBD2 on 6 matching bases. This CDR3 contains 13 residues. CDR1 and CDR2 from the germline V gene are SGHRS and YFSETQ. CDR3 coding DNA: TGCGCCAGCAGATGGAGGGACCACGAGACCCAGTACTTC. Protein sequence: CASRWRDHETQYF.

The chain has TRBV7-9 and TRBJ1-2; a weak D match, TRBD1 (6 bases). Trimming pared 6 bases from V and 3 bases from J, leaving 14 bases between. Germline V gene data show CDR1 as SEHNR and CDR2 as FQNEAQ (reference sequence). The CDR3 has 14 amino acids. The CDR3 DNA reads TGTGCCAGCAGGAAGACACAGGGTTACTATGGCTACACCTTC. It translates to CASRKTQGYYGYTF.

Of note for this clonotype: One end of the junction varies from germline; a read error may be responsible. CDR3 coding DNA: TGCAGTTCTAGATCTGACAGGTTTGGAGGCTACACCTTC. It is translated as CSSRSDRFGGYTF. The chain couples TRBV20-1 to TRBJ1-2; D is possibly TRBD1 (6 bases). Germline V gene sequence: CDR1 DFQATT, CDR2 SNEGSKA (reference sequence). The CDR3 length is 13 residues.

This clonotype was counted only a few times. The chain combines TRBV19 with TRBJ1-3, with D unclear. From germline, CDR1 is LNHDA and CDR2 SQIVND (reference sequence). The CDR3 sequence is 14 residues long. The germline V and J ends were trimmed by 6 bases and 0 bases, with 9 bases remaining between them. The CDR3 nucleotides are TGTGCCAGTAGAAACAGAAACTCTGGAAACACCATATATTTT. It specifies CASRNRNSGNTIYF.

This clonotype was counted between two and nine times. The rearrangement links TRBV7-9 to TRBJ1-1; 8 positions agree with TRBD1. Germline lookup yields CDR1 SEHNR and CDR2 FQNEAQ (reference sequence). V was pared by 1 base and J by 5 bases, with 9 bases of the junction left unmatched. This CDR3 has 16 amino acids. The CDR3 sequence is CASSLGTGRSTTEAFF. The CDR3 DNA follows: TGTGCCAGCAGCTTAGGGACAGGGCGGTCAACGACTGAAGCTTTCTTT.

In this sample, this clonotype turned up a few times. The genes are TRBV18 and TRBJ2-1; 13 bases line up with TRBD2. Looked up from germline, CDR1 is KGHSH and CDR2 is LQKENI. The CDR3 is 15 residues long. The junction had 1 base not matched to a gene; V was cut back by 3 bases and J by 5 bases. CDR3 in DNA: TGTGCCAGCTCACCCGGACTAGCGGGAGACAATGAGCAGTTCTTC. Protein: CASSPGLAGDNEQFF.

This clonotype was counted only a few times. The V gene is TRBV5-1, the J gene TRBJ1-1; TRBD1 is a possible D gene (6 bases). This CDR3 is built from 15 residues. Germline assignment: CDR1 SGHRS and CDR2 YFSETQ. The V end lost 0 bases, the J end lost 4 bases, and 13 bases lay between the germline ends. CDR3 nucleotides: TGCGCCAGCAGCTTGGTCGGGGGCGTAGGCACTGAAGCTTTCTTT. It codes for CASSLVGGVGTEAFF.